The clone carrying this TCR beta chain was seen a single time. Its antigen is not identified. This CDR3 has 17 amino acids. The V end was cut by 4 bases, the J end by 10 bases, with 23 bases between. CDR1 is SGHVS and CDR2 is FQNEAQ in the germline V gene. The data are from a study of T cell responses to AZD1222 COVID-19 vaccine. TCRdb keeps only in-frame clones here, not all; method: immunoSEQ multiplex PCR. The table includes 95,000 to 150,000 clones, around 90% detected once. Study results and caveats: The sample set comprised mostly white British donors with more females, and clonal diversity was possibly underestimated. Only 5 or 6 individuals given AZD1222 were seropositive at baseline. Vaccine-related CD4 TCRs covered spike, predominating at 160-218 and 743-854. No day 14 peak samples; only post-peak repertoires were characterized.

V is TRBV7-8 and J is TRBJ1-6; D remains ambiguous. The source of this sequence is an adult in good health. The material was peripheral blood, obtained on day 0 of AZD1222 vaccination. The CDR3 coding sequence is TGTGCCAGCAGCTCACGTTCGAGCGGGCAAACGGGATCACCCCTCCACTTT. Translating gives CASSSRSSGQTGSPLHF. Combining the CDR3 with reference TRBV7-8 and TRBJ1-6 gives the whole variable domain GAGVSQSPRYKVAKRGQDVALRCDPISGHVSLFWYQQALGQGPEFLTYFQNEAQLDKSGLPSDRFFAERPEGSVSTLKIQRTQQEDSAVYLCASSSRSSGQTGSPLHFGNGTRLTVT.